The T cell receptor beta chain described here comes from a study of T cell clonotyping in hematopoietic cell transplantation. Study-wide results and caveats: CD4 and CD8 repertoire contributions could not be separated without sorting. At the given depth, recipient repertoires were over 97% de novo clonotypes. After transplant, recipient diversity fell while pathologically expanded clonotypes grew through day 180.

There are 13 residues in the CDR3. Germline-derived CDR1 and CDR2 are SGDLS and YYNGEE. The V end lost 5 bases, the J end lost 7 bases, and 16 bases lay between the germline ends. Some clones are missing from TCRdb's copy, which holds only in-frame ones; the method was immunoSEQ multiplex PCR. The table lists over 25,000 clones, around nine tenths of them singletons. As concerns this clone: The antigen is unknown.

Recipients were bled about 28 days pretransplant and at posttransplant days 30, 100, 180. The source was PBMCs, collected 100 days after allogeneic stem cell transplant. This chain links TRBV9 with TRBJ2-7; D is perhaps TRBD1 or TRBD2 (5 bases each). The sequence was obtained from a female patient in her forties or fifties who had an allogeneic stem cell transplant from a related donor, so the T cells may come from the graft donor. Some clones in this sample may be carry-over from other donors' samples. The CDR3 DNA follows: TGTGCCAGCAGTCCCGGGACCCAGAGGGAGCAGTACTTC. Translating it yields CASSPGTQREQYF.